The clone carrying this T cell receptor (beta chain) has just one count. Its target is not known. Unique molecular identifiers had been added to the TCR beta cDNA libraries. From around 1 to 10 million T cells, 500,000 or so cDNA molecules were obtained. In TCRdb, the PCR reads were re-called with MiXCR into one record per CDR3 protein. This table has roughly 400,000 distinct CDR3 sequences, approximately 42% appearing once. From germline, CDR1 is SGHDT and CDR2 YYEEEE. The V gene end was trimmed by 6 bases and the J gene end by 3 bases; junction bases not matched to a gene: 9. CDR3 length equals 14 residues. These data belong to a study of post-analysis software for immune sequencing data. Findings and caveats of the study: With TRBV5-6, TRBV5-1 and TRBV20-1 included, about five TRBV segments were more frequent in patients than in controls. Significantly decreased normalized Chao1 diversity was recorded for multiple sclerosis patients relative to controls.

Sequences were obtained from blood. The chain combines TRBV5-6 with TRBJ2-7; 7 nucleotides align to TRBD2. The TCR originated in a girl aged 2-10 years with multiple sclerosis. The CDR3, as DNA: TGTGCCAGCACCTCCTACCCTAGCGGCTACGAGCAGTACTTC. Its translation is CASTSYPSGYEQYF.